One sample yielded the 20 T cell receptor beta chains listed below, sequenced in a study of blood T cell repertoires in COVID-19. Using immunoSEQ multiplex PCR, the repertoire was profiled, and TCRdb retains in-frame clones only, with some absent. The sample yields a few hundred thousand clones, roughly nine tenths seen once. Sequenced input: PBMCs or T cells enriched from blood (not recorded which). These receptors were obtained from a man younger than 40 who had recovered from COVID-19.

This clone has only a few counts. The V gene is TRBV10-3, the J gene TRBJ1-2; the match to TRBD1 covers 10 bases. J gave up 5 bases and V 8 bases, and 8 bases lay outside the gene matches. Germline V gene lookup returns CDR1 ENHRY and CDR2 SYGVKD. The CDR3 is 14 residues long. The CDR3, as DNA: TGTGCCATCTCGGGACAGGGGATAGGGTATGGCTACACCTTC. This encodes CAISGQGIGYGYTF.

This clone was observed a handful of times. V and J are TRBV7-8 and TRBJ2-2, with unresolved D. This CDR3 is 13 amino acids long. Trimming removed 1 base at V and 3 bases at J, with 3 bases between. CDR1 and CDR2 from the germline V gene are SGHVS and FQNEAQ. CDR3 coding DNA: TGTGCCAGCAGCTTAGTAGACACCGGGGAGCTGTTTTTT. Translated: CASSLVDTGELFF.

The genes are TRBV5-1 and TRBJ2-1; TRBD2 agrees at 11 bases. Germline values: CDR1 SGHRS, CDR2 YFSETQ. The CDR3 totals 18 residues. Losses at the gene ends were 0 bases for V and 6 bases for J; bases not matched to a gene: 11. As DNA, the CDR3 is TGCGCCAGCAGCTTGGGGAGCCTACTAGCGGGAGCACCCAATGAGCAGTTCTTC. This translates into CASSLGSLLAGAPNEQFF. The full variable domain, with the rest looked up from reference TRBV5-1 and TRBJ2-1, is KAGVTQTPRYLIKTRGQQVTLSCSPISGHRSVSWYQQTPGQGLQFLFEYFSETQRNKGNFPGRFSGRQFSNSRSEMNVSTLELGDSALYLCASSLGSLLAGAPNEQFFGPGTRLTVL.

V is TRBV3-1 (or the pseudogene TRBV3-2) and J is TRBJ2-7; 11 positions match TRBD1. The J segment lost 2 bases and the V segment lost 4 bases, leaving 1 base of the junction unmatched. Germline values: CDR1 LGHDT, CDR2 YNNKEL (reference sequence). This CDR3 has 14 residues. CDR3 protein: CASSLGQGAYEQYF. The CDR3 DNA reads TGTGCCAGCAGCCTGGGACAGGGGGCCTACGAGCAGTACTTC.

The rearrangement joins TRBV18 to TRBJ2-7; TRBD2 matches 10 bases. CDR1 and CDR2 from the germline V gene are KGHSH and LQKENI. CDR3 length: 14 amino acids. Trimming cost V 5 bases and J 2 bases; bases outside gene matches: 3. DNA of the CDR3: TGTGCCAGCTCAGTCCTAGCGGGAGCCTACGAGCAGTACTTC. Translated: CASSVLAGAYEQYF.

Only one count was recorded for this clone. V and J are TRBV11-2 and TRBJ1-2, with TRBD1 matching 10 bases. The CDR3 consists of 14 residues. J lost 6 bases, V lost 3 bases, and 4 bases had no gene match. CDR1 is SGHAT and CDR2 is FQNNGV in the germline V gene. The CDR3 region has the DNA TGTGCCAGCAGCTTGCTCGGGACAGGGGATGGCTACACCTTC. This translates into CASSLLGTGDGYTF.

The J gene is TRBJ2-6, the V gene TRBV18; D unclear. The V gene lost 3 bases and the J gene lost 2 bases, with 11 bases spanning the gap. Germline loops: CDR1 KGHSH, CDR2 LQKENI. The CDR3 length is 16 residues. The DNA of the CDR3 is TGTGCCAGCTCACCCGTTATCCAGGCTGGGGCCAACGTCCTGACTTTC. Residues: CASSPVIQAGANVLTF.

This sequence joins TRBV10-2 and TRBJ1-5; D remains unclear. V lost 6 bases to trimming and J lost 5 bases, with 5 bases between them. This CDR3 has 11 amino acids. The germline gives CDR1 WSHSY, CDR2 SAAADI. CDR3 sequence (DNA): TGCGCCAGCAGATTCGATCAGCCCCAGCATTTT. Translated, it gives CASRFDQPQHF.

The CDR3 loop reads CASSQAATGVVFTYEQYF. The CDR3 region has the DNA TGTGCCAGCAGCCAAGCCGCGACAGGGGTCGTTTTTACCTACGAGCAGTACTTC. V is TRBV14 and J is TRBJ2-7; 8 bases map to TRBD1. V gave up 1 base and J gave up 2 bases; unmatched junction bases: 13. In germline, CDR1 is SGHDN, CDR2 FVKESK. CDR3 size: 18 residues.

The gene calls are TRBV27 and TRBJ1-1, with no clear D. With 2 bases removed from V and 0 bases from J, the gap between germline ends came to 4 bases. The germline V gene encodes CDR1 MNHEY and CDR2 SMNVEV (reference sequence). The CDR3 has 13 residues. CDR3 in amino acids: CASSLIVNTEAFF. The CDR3 DNA is TGTGCCAGCAGTTTAATAGTGAACACTGAAGCTTTCTTT.

The rearrangement joins TRBV7-9 to TRBJ2-7; 9 bases align to TRBD2. Germline-derived CDR1 and CDR2 are SEHNR and FQNEAQ (reference sequence). The CDR3 length is 15 residues. The V and J ends lost 1 base and 4 bases, in that order; junction bases with no gene match: 5. DNA for the CDR3: TGTGCCAGCAGCTTAGTTGCTAGCGGGGAATACGAGCAGTACTTC. Amino acids: CASSLVASGEYEQYF.

The rearrangement uses TRBV19 and TRBJ1-4, with D possibly TRBD1 on 6 matching bases. V dropped 5 bases and J dropped 7 bases, with 8 bases sitting between them. In germline, CDR1 is LNHDA, CDR2 SQIVND (reference sequence). This CDR3 comprises 12 residues. The CDR3: CASSVRGEKLFF. The CDR3, as DNA: TGTGCCAGTAGTGTCAGGGGTGAAAAACTGTTTTTT.

The CDR3 region has the DNA TGTGCCAGCAGCCGACAGGGGACCTCTGGAAACACCATATATTTT. This encodes CASSRQGTSGNTIYF. The V and J genes are TRBV28 and TRBJ1-3, with 8 nucleotides matching TRBD1. This CDR3 has 15 amino acids. V was pared by 6 bases and J by 0 bases, with 4 bases of the junction left unmatched. Germline V gene lookup returns CDR1 MDHEN and CDR2 SYDVKM.

This sequence joins TRBV5-1 and TRBJ2-2; tentatively, D is TRBD1 (6 bases). The V end lost 0 bases, the J end lost 2 bases, and 11 bases lay between the germline ends. This CDR3 region has 16 residues. Per the germline V gene, CDR1 is SGHRS and CDR2 is YFSETQ. The CDR3 here is CASSLVGTPNTGELFF. The DNA for the CDR3 is TGCGCCAGCAGCTTGGTTGGGACACCTAACACCGGGGAGCTGTTTTTT.

This sequence joins TRBV5-4 and TRBJ2-3; 7 bases match TRBD2. CDR1 SGHNT and CDR2 YYREEE come from the germline V gene (reference sequence). The CDR3 contains 14 residues. Trimming removed 1 base from V and 4 bases from J; junction bases left unmatched: 3. The CDR3 protein is CASSLRLAADTQYF. CDR3 DNA: TGTGCCAGCAGCTTGAGACTAGCTGCAGATACGCAGTATTTT.

The chain employs TRBV28 and TRBJ2-7, with D possibly matching TRBD1 (5 bases). Germline assignment: CDR1 MDHEN and CDR2 SYDVKM. This CDR3 spans 14 amino acids. Trimming took 5 bases from V and 6 from J, leaving 17 bases between them. CDR3 protein: CASSRLAGFLEQYF. CDR3 DNA: TGTGCCAGCAGTCGACTGGCAGGGTTCCTCGAGCAGTACTTC.

V gene TRBV30 combines with J gene TRBJ2-7; maybe TRBD1 (6 bases). Trimming cost V 1 base and J 7 bases, with 14 bases left between them. The CDR3 extends over 13 amino acids. Germline loops: CDR1 GTSNPN, CDR2 SVGIG (reference sequence). The CDR3 reads CAWSAQGDGEQYF. For the CDR3, the DNA is TGTGCCTGGAGTGCACAGGGTGATGGTGAGCAGTACTTC.

The gene calls are TRBV18 and TRBJ2-5, with 10 nucleotides matching TRBD2. CDR1 KGHSH and CDR2 LQKENI come from the germline V gene. This CDR3 spans 20 amino acids. J gave up 3 bases and V 3 bases, and 19 bases lay outside the gene matches. CDR3: CASSPFDLAGVLLNEETQYF. DNA of the CDR3: TGTGCCAGCTCACCCTTCGATCTAGCGGGAGTACTCCTGAACGAAGAGACCCAGTACTTC.

The chain recombines TRBV19 with TRBJ2-3, with 9 bases aligning to TRBD1. This CDR3 contains 13 residues. Germline CDR1 and CDR2: LNHDA and SQIVND (reference sequence). The V gene end was trimmed by 4 bases and the J gene end by 4 bases; junction bases not matched to a gene: 0. CDR3 amino acids: CASSRQGADTQYF. The CDR3 DNA sequence: TGTGCCAGTAGTAGACAGGGGGCAGATACGCAGTATTTT.

The chain employs TRBV6-5 and TRBJ1-2; tentatively, D is TRBD1 (5 bases). This CDR3 has 13 amino acids. V shed 4 bases and J shed 4 bases, with 10 bases lying between them. Germline loops: CDR1 MNHEY, CDR2 SVGAGI. The chain's CDR3 is CASSSGIPYGYTF. The CDR3 coding sequence is TGTGCCAGCAGTTCAGGGATTCCCTATGGCTACACCTTC.